What follows are 5 T cell receptor beta chains derived from one specimen sequenced in a study of blood T cell repertoires in COVID-19. The data were produced by immunoSEQ multiplex PCR, yet TCRdb's version contains in-frame clones alone and is incomplete. This repertoire shows hundreds of thousands of clones, around four fifths found once; its top ten account for around 18%. The sequenced sample was peripheral blood. These receptors were taken from a woman aged 80 or over with active or convalescent COVID-19.

A few counts support this clone. J is TRBJ2-7 and V is TRBV25-1, with a possible D match to TRBD1 (5 bases). Germline V lookup: CDR1 MGHDK, CDR2 SYGVNS. V was clipped by 2 bases and J by 3 bases, with 5 bases between them. This CDR3 spans 12 amino acids. CDR3 DNA sequence: TGTGCCAGCAGTGAACAGGGCTACGAGCAGTACTTC. This translates into CASSEQGYEQYF.

V gene TRBV5-8 combines with J gene TRBJ2-1; 7 bases align to TRBD2. Germline V gene sequence: CDR1 SGHTS, CDR2 YDEGEE. The V segment lost 0 bases and the J segment 4 bases; nucleotides outside the gene matches: 10. CDR3 length: 17 amino acids. CDR3 nucleotide sequence: TGTGCCAGCAGCTTGGCTCGGCTAGCGGCTGATTACAATGAGCAGTTCTTC. Translating gives CASSLARLAADYNEQFF.

The chain combines TRBV28 with TRBJ1-2, with D tentatively TRBD1 (6 bases). Germline V gene sequence: CDR1 MDHEN, CDR2 SYDVKM. This CDR3 comprises 12 residues. V was shortened by 5 bases and J by 4 bases, with 8 bases between the two germline ends. The DNA for the CDR3 is TGTGCCAGCAGTCCGGACAGCTATGGCTACACCTTC. The encoded protein is CASSPDSYGYTF.

V gene TRBV5-1 combines with J gene TRBJ2-3; the match to TRBD1 covers 11 bases. J lost 2 bases, V lost 5 bases, and 16 bases had no gene match. Looked up from germline, CDR1 is SGHRS and CDR2 is YFSETQ. CDR3 size: 19 residues. As DNA, the CDR3 is TGCGCCAGCAGAGGACAGGGGGCGCTAGCGGAAACGCTCACAGATACGCAGTATTTT. This codes for CASRGQGALAETLTDTQYF.

The rearrangement joins TRBV7-3 to TRBJ2-6; the match to TRBD1 covers 9 bases. CDR3 length: 19 residues. CDR1 and CDR2 (germline): SGHTA, FQGTGA. V shed 4 bases and J 0 bases; nucleotides not matched to a gene: 10. This chain's CDR3 is CASSSPGTGFLSGANVLTF. DNA for the CDR3: TGTGCCAGCAGCTCACCCGGGACAGGGTTCCTCTCTGGGGCCAACGTCCTGACTTTC.